This is a list of T cell receptor beta chains from one sample in a study of spatial heterogeneity in lung cancer. TCRdb independently ran MiXCR on the 5' RACE reads; one entry per CDR3 protein. The sample has approximately 11,000 distinct CDR3 sequences, approximately 3.7% seen once. The sequencing used PBMCs, collected at surgery. These receptors came from a female donor with early-stage non-small cell lung cancer. Both conserved end residues are part of each CDR3. The D gene is left open where the match is weak. Only some rows state a clone size, as once, few, many or a class for expanded clones.

j_gene: TRBJ2-5; d_gene: TRBD1; v_gene: TRBV20-1; abundance: many; CDR3aa: CSAGDRGVRETQYF; CDR3nt: TGCAGTGCTGGGGACAGGGGGGTGAGGGAGACCCAGTACTTC
j_gene: TRBJ2-5; d_gene: TRBD2; v_gene: TRBV6-2/TRBV6-3; abundance: few; CDR3aa: CASSYRLGSGGQETQYF; CDR3nt: TGTGCCAGCAGTTACAGGTTAGGTAGCGGGGGCCAAGAGACCCAGTACTTC
j_gene: TRBJ1-3; d_gene: .; v_gene: TRBV20-1; abundance: many; CDR3aa: CSARPAGAGNTIYF; CDR3nt: TGCAGTGCTAGACCGGCCGGAGCTGGAAACACCATATATTTT
j_gene: TRBJ1-1; d_gene: .; v_gene: TRBV4-1; abundance: many; CDR3aa: CASSQPFTRRVPEAFF; CDR3nt: TGCGCCAGCAGCCAACCCTTTACCCGTCGGGTTCCTGAAGCTTTCTTT
j_gene: TRBJ1-1; d_gene: TRBD1; v_gene: TRBV5-6; abundance: many; CDR3aa: CASSQTDRGAFF; CDR3nt: TGTGCCAGCAGCCAGACGGACAGGGGGGCTTTCTTT
j_gene: TRBJ2-1; d_gene: .; v_gene: TRBV7-2; abundance: few; CDR3aa: CASSLMGAVNEQFF; CDR3nt: TGTGCCAGCAGCTTAATGGGGGCCGTTAATGAGCAGTTCTTC
j_gene: TRBJ2-1; d_gene: TRBD2; v_gene: TRBV2; abundance: few; CDR3aa: CASSEFASGGANEQFF; CDR3nt: TGTGCCAGCAGTGAATTCGCTAGCGGGGGGGCAAATGAGCAGTTCTTC
j_gene: TRBJ2-7; d_gene: TRBD2; v_gene: TRBV6-2/TRBV6-3; abundance: few; CDR3aa: CASRRTSGYEQYF; CDR3nt: TGTGCCAGCAGGAGGACTAGCGGGTACGAGCAGTACTTC
j_gene: TRBJ2-1; d_gene: TRBD2; v_gene: TRBV20-1; abundance: few; CDR3aa: CSARDGRLAGERGNEQFF; CDR3nt: TGCAGTGCTAGAGATGGGCGACTAGCGGGGGAGCGAGGCAATGAGCAGTTCTTC
j_gene: TRBJ2-5; d_gene: .; v_gene: TRBV4-3; abundance: few; CDR3aa: CASSQDLFRAETQYF; CDR3nt: TGCGCCAGCAGCCAAGATCTTTTCAGGGCGGAGACCCAGTACTTC
j_gene: TRBJ1-1; d_gene: TRBD1; v_gene: TRBV6-5; abundance: many; CDR3aa: CASRFQGAGTEAFF; CDR3nt: TGTGCCAGCAGATTCCAGGGGGCTGGGACTGAAGCTTTCTTT
j_gene: TRBJ1-2; d_gene: .; v_gene: TRBV4-2; abundance: few; CDR3aa: CASGAGTPDYGYTF; CDR3nt: TGTGCCAGCGGGGCCGGGACACCTGACTATGGCTACACCTTC
j_gene: TRBJ1-1; d_gene: .; v_gene: TRBV20-1; abundance: many; CDR3aa: CSAEGHMDRMNTEAFF; CDR3nt: TGCAGTGCTGAGGGCCATATGGACAGAATGAACACTGAAGCTTTCTTT
j_gene: TRBJ2-5; d_gene: .; v_gene: TRBV19; abundance: many; CDR3aa: CASSIGGQLNQETQYF; CDR3nt: TGTGCCAGTAGTATAGGGGGGCAGCTAAACCAAGAGACCCAGTACTTC
j_gene: TRBJ2-2; d_gene: TRBD2; v_gene: TRBV7-6; abundance: .; CDR3aa: CASSLRAPGGGSTGELFF; CDR3nt: TGTGCCAGCAGCTTAAGGGCGCCGGGGGGAGGGAGCACCGGGGAGCTGTTTTTT
j_gene: TRBJ2-3; d_gene: .; v_gene: TRBV5-5; abundance: .; CDR3aa: CASSLQGRTDTQYF; CDR3nt: TGTGCCAGCAGCCTACAGGGTCGCACAGATACGCAGTATTTT
j_gene: TRBJ1-6; d_gene: .; v_gene: TRBV2; abundance: many; CDR3aa: CASTSPPGPLHF; CDR3nt: TGTGCCAGCACCAGTCCTCCTGGGCCCCTCCACTTT
j_gene: TRBJ2-5; d_gene: .; v_gene: TRBV29-1; abundance: many; CDR3aa: CSEEDGTGAQYF; CDR3nt: TGCAGCGAAGAGGACGGGACCGGGGCCCAGTACTTC
j_gene: TRBJ2-7; d_gene: .; v_gene: TRBV20-1; abundance: many; CDR3aa: CSAEVAVPYEQYF; CDR3nt: TGCAGTGCAGAGGTGGCGGTACCCTACGAGCAGTACTTC
j_gene: TRBJ1-5; d_gene: .; v_gene: TRBV27; abundance: many; CDR3aa: CASSEGAGQPQHF; CDR3nt: TGTGCCAGCAGTGAGGGCGCAGGTCAGCCCCAGCATTTT
j_gene: TRBJ2-3; d_gene: .; v_gene: TRBV5-1; abundance: many; CDR3aa: CASSLEVGSVGDTQYF; CDR3nt: TGCGCCAGCAGCTTGGAGGTCGGTTCCGTGGGAGATACGCAGTATTTT
j_gene: TRBJ2-1; d_gene: .; v_gene: TRBV29-1; abundance: many; CDR3aa: CSGRGERDEQFF; CDR3nt: TGCAGCGGTAGGGGGGAGCGCGATGAGCAGTTCTTC
j_gene: TRBJ2-5; d_gene: .; v_gene: TRBV20-1; abundance: many; CDR3aa: CSASGQASYQETQYF; CDR3nt: TGCAGTGCTAGTGGCCAGGCTTCGTACCAAGAGACCCAGTACTTC
j_gene: TRBJ2-1; d_gene: .; v_gene: TRBV12-3/TRBV12-4; abundance: large; CDR3aa: CASTMDGGSYNEQFF; CDR3nt: TGTGCCAGCACTATGGACGGGGGCTCCTACAATGAGCAGTTCTTC
j_gene: TRBJ1-3; d_gene: .; v_gene: TRBV20-1; abundance: many; CDR3aa: CSARELTGAGNTIYF; CDR3nt: TGCAGTGCTAGAGAATTGACGGGGGCTGGAAACACCATATATTTT
j_gene: TRBJ2-1; d_gene: TRBD2; v_gene: TRBV5-1; abundance: many; CDR3aa: CASSLEAGRDEQFF; CDR3nt: TGCGCCAGCAGCTTGGAAGCGGGAAGGGATGAGCAGTTCTTC
j_gene: TRBJ2-7; d_gene: .; v_gene: TRBV25-1; abundance: many; CDR3aa: CASSSTVPEQYF; CDR3nt: TGTGCCAGCAGTTCGACGGTCCCCGAGCAGTACTTC
j_gene: TRBJ2-5; d_gene: TRBD2; v_gene: TRBV20-1; abundance: many; CDR3aa: CSAAPASGGPRRETQYF; CDR3nt: TGCAGTGCTGCTCCCGCGTCGGGAGGCCCCCGACGGGAGACCCAGTACTTC